The next 3 T cell receptor beta chains were all read from a single sample in a study of shared clonotypes between healthy human individuals. Some clones are missing from TCRdb's copy, which holds only in-frame ones; the method was immunoSEQ multiplex PCR. The top ten clones hold roughly 0.4% of a sample with over a million clones, approximately 98% of them seen once. Sequencing was done on a sample of naive CD4+ T cells sorted from blood. Subset meaning: CD45RA+ positively selected. The source of these receptors is a young man in good health.

This clone was seen once. The chain carries TRBV5-1 and TRBJ2-2; D might be TRBD1 (5 bases). The V end lost 1 base, the J end lost 6 bases, and 13 bases lay between the germline ends. The CDR3 is 15 residues long. Per the germline V gene, CDR1 is SGHRS and CDR2 is YFSETQ. This chain's CDR3 is CASSLRQGWAGELFF. The CDR3, as DNA: TGCGCCAGCAGCTTGAGGCAGGGCTGGGCCGGGGAGCTGTTTTTT.

A few counts support this clone. Additional DNA sequences in this sample encode the identical CDR3. The chain has TRBV18 and TRBJ2-5; D gene ambiguous. CDR3 size: 12 residues. The V end lost 1 base, the J end lost 2 bases, and 2 bases lay between the germline ends. Per the germline V gene, CDR1 is KGHSH and CDR2 is LQKENI. CDR3 nucleotide sequence: TGTGCCAGCTCACCACGACAAGAGACCCAGTACTTC. It yields the protein CASSPRQETQYF.

The chain couples TRBV18 to TRBJ2-3; 9 nucleotides match TRBD2. After removal of 7 bases from V and 0 bases from J, the junction contained 5 bases not matched to a gene. This CDR3 contains 15 residues. CDR1 is KGHSH, CDR2 LQKENI, per germline. The DNA of the CDR3 is TGTGCCAGCTTGTTAGCGGGAGCTAGCACAGATACGCAGTATTTT. Residues: CASLLAGASTDTQYF.